This TCR beta chain was captured in a study of tissue T cells after allogeneic stem cell transplantation. Survey-depth TCRbeta CDR3 sequencing reported V/J genes and productive frequencies. Repertoires were generated with immunoSEQ multiplex PCR, while TCRdb's copy carries only in-frame clones and drops some. The sample has over 6,500 clones, less than 60% seen once; the top ten hold under 9.5%. Sample time point: mouse harvest day 7 after allogeneic transplant. Mouse grafts combined 10^7 T-cell-depleted bone marrow cells with 10^6 splenic CD5+ T cells. Tissues came from B6→BALB/c major-mismatch GVHD mice at day 7 or 14. The V gene's germline CDR1 is KGHPV and CDR2 FQNQEV (reference sequence). The CDR3 has 13 residues. Trimming left V 0 bases short and J 8 bases short, with 7 bases between. On this clone: The gene symbols are mouse symbols. The read stops 1 residue short of the end of the CDR3; the missing end is completed from the germline J gene.

This receptor was identified in a female BALB/c mouse given C57BL/6 T cells with graft-versus-host disease after an allogeneic hematopoietic cell transplant. The specimen was lymph node tissue. The gene calls are TRBV26 and TRBJ1-4; the D gene is possibly TRBD1 (6 bases). The CDR3 sequence: CASSLSGQERLFF. Partial CDR3 DNA: TGTGCCAGCAGTCTGTCAGGACAGGAAAGATTATTT.